A single sample gave rise to the 13 T cell receptor beta chains below, sequenced in a study of blood T cell repertoires in COVID-19. The repertoire was sequenced with immunoSEQ multiplex PCR; TCRdb's copy has only in-frame clones and lacks some. Of just over 650,000 clones listed, 90% were seen once; the top ten hold 0.2% to 0.3%. The specimen sequenced was peripheral blood. These receptors all come from a woman in her late teens or twenties with acute or convalescent COVID-19.

The chain links TRBV7-3 to TRBJ1-2; 8 positions agree with TRBD1. The CDR3 is 16 amino acids. Trimming at V came to 0 bases and at J to 4 bases, leaving 7 bases not matched to a gene. In germline, CDR1 is SGHTA, CDR2 FQGTGA. CDR3 DNA sequence: TGTGCCAGCAGCTTAACGGCGACAGGGGATGTCTATGGCTACACCTTC. It translates to CASSLTATGDVYGYTF.

The chain couples TRBV2 to TRBJ1-2; D not certain. The V gene's germline CDR1 is SNHLY and CDR2 FYNNEI. This CDR3 comprises 13 residues. The V and J ends lost 3 bases and 4 bases respectively, with 9 bases between them. The CDR3 reads CASSDNRGYGYTF. The CDR3 bases are TGTGCCAGCAGTGATAATCGGGGCTATGGCTACACCTTC.

The rearrangement links TRBV7-8 to TRBJ1-4; TRBD1 matches 10 bases. This CDR3 comprises 18 residues. J lost 0 bases, V lost 5 bases, and 9 bases had no gene match. Germline loops: CDR1 SGHVS, CDR2 FQNEAQ. CDR3: CASSPGQGSRATNEKLFF. CDR3 DNA sequence: TGTGCCAGCAGCCCGGGACAGGGGTCGCGGGCAACTAATGAAAAACTGTTTTTT.

The chain uses TRBV5-1 and TRBJ1-3; 8 nucleotides match TRBD1. Germline loops: CDR1 SGHRS, CDR2 YFSETQ. Unmatched junction bases numbered 1, after V lost 0 bases and J lost 2 bases. CDR3 size: 15 residues. The chain's CDR3 is CASSLATGAGNTIYF. DNA for the CDR3: TGCGCCAGCAGCTTGGCGACAGGGGCTGGAAACACCATATATTTT.

The rearrangement uses TRBV29-1 and TRBJ2-7; TRBD1 aligns across 7 bases. This CDR3 region has 15 residues. CDR1 SQVTM and CDR2 ANQGSEA come from the germline V gene. Trimming cost V 2 bases and J 2 bases; bases outside gene matches: 9. The CDR3 coding sequence is TGCAGCGTTGAAATTAGAGGGGGCTCTCCCTACGAGCAGTACTTC. It specifies CSVEIRGGSPYEQYF.

CDR3 nucleotides: TGTGCCAGCAGCTCACGTTTAAAGGGCGACAGGCCGGGACACTATGGCTACACCTTC. It translates to CASSSRLKGDRPGHYGYTF. This chain joins TRBV13 and TRBJ1-2; TRBD1 might be the D (6 bases). The CDR3 runs 19 residues. Deletions cut 4 bases from V and 3 bases from J, with 27 bases between. Germline-derived CDR1 and CDR2 are PRHDT and FYEKMQ (reference sequence).

This chain joins TRBV27 and TRBJ1-6; 8 positions agree with TRBD1. The CDR3 has 17 residues. V lost 4 bases and J lost 7; bases outside the gene matches: 12. The germline CDR1 and CDR2 sequences are MNHEY and SMNVEV (reference sequence). The DNA of the CDR3 is TGTGCCAGCAGTTCGACTCTATCCAGGGGGCAAAATTCACCCCTCCACTTT. Translation gives CASSSTLSRGQNSPLHF.

V and J are TRBV4-3 and TRBJ1-4; perhaps TRBD1 as D (5 bases). CDR1 LGHNA and CDR2 YSLEER come from the germline V gene. With 4 bases removed from V and 7 bases from J, the gap between germline ends came to 16 bases. This CDR3 contains 15 residues. The CDR3 region is CASSRRAGTGEKLFF. The CDR3 coding sequence is TGCGCCAGCAGCCGCAGGGCGGGGACCGGTGAAAAACTGTTTTTT.

The chain employs TRBV6-4 and TRBJ2-6; D gene ambiguous. V lost 6 bases, J lost 0 bases, and 9 bases lay in between. Germline CDR1 and CDR2: MRHNA and SNTAGT. The length of the CDR3 is 15 residues. CDR3 loop: CASSPDFSGANVLTF. The CDR3, as DNA: TGTGCCAGCAGCCCAGACTTCTCTGGGGCCAACGTCCTGACTTTC.

The chain is built from TRBV27 and TRBJ1-5; TRBD1 matches 11 bases. With 6 bases clipped from V and 8 bases from J, the junction kept 9 bases outside the gene matches. Germline V lookup: CDR1 MNHEY, CDR2 SMNVEV (reference sequence). The CDR3 totals 15 residues. For the CDR3, the DNA is TGTGCCAGCAGGATAAGGGACAGGGGGACGGAGCCCCAGCATTTT. It codes for CASRIRDRGTEPQHF.

The rearrangement uses TRBV29-1 and TRBJ1-1, with 8 bases matching TRBD1. Germline V gene lookup returns CDR1 SQVTM and CDR2 ANQGSEA. Trimming cost V 6 bases and J 5 bases; bases outside gene matches: 2. The CDR3 has 11 amino acids. CDR3 loop: CSVGDRTEAFF. The DNA of the CDR3 is TGCAGCGTAGGGGACAGGACTGAAGCTTTCTTT.

The chain couples TRBV24-1 to TRBJ1-2, with TRBD1 matching over 9 bases. The J segment lost 7 bases and the V segment lost 4 bases, leaving 6 bases of the junction unmatched. Germline CDR1 KGHDR, CDR2 SFDVKD. The CDR3 covers 14 residues. CDR3 nucleotides: TGTGCCACCAGTGACCCGGGACAGGGAACTGGCTACACCTTC. Translation: CATSDPGQGTGYTF.

The chain couples TRBV5-6 to TRBJ1-2; a possible D gene is TRBD1 (6 bases). There are 15 residues in the CDR3. Germline V gives CDR1 SGHDT, CDR2 YYEEEE. The V gene lost 4 bases and the J gene lost 3 bases, with 16 bases spanning the gap. In DNA form, the CDR3 reads TGTGCCAGCAGCCCGACCGTGGGACAATACTATGGCTACACCTTC. As protein: CASSPTVGQYYGYTF.